Shown below are 20 T cell receptor beta chains from a single sample sequenced in a study of shared clonotypes between healthy human individuals. Libraries were prepared by immunoSEQ multiplex PCR; TCRdb keeps only in-frame clonotypes and omits some of them. Seen here are fewer than 2.5 million clones, over 85% observed once, and the top ten hold 0.35% to 0.45%. The material sequenced was naive CD4+ T cells from PBMCs. Subset here: CD45RA+ positively selected. The receptors were sampled from a man between 18 and 35 years old in good health. Some clones in this sample may be carry-over from other donors' samples.

The CDR3 loop reads CASTPGTGINNEQFF. CDR3 nucleotide sequence: TGTGCCAGCACCCCGGGGACAGGGATAAACAATGAGCAGTTCTTC. The rearrangement joins TRBV7-9 to TRBJ2-1, with 9 bases lining up with TRBD1. The CDR3 has 15 amino acids. CDR1 and CDR2 (germline): SEHNR, FQNEAQ (reference sequence). The V segment lost 7 bases and the J segment 5 bases; nucleotides outside the gene matches: 9.

This clone appeared once. V and J are TRBV6-6 and TRBJ1-1; TRBD1 might be the D (6 bases). V was trimmed by 2 bases and J by 6 bases, leaving 10 bases between them. Per the germline V gene, CDR1 is MNHNY and CDR2 is SVGAGI (reference sequence). CDR3 size: 13 residues. The CDR3 sequence: CASSYTQGSEAFF. The CDR3 coding sequence is TGTGCCAGCAGTTACACACAGGGATCTGAAGCTTTCTTT.

The chain recombines TRBV5-4 with TRBJ2-7, with a possible D match to TRBD1 (7 bases). V gave up 4 bases and J gave up 3 bases, with 17 bases separating them. The CDR3 loop spans 15 amino acids. Germline-derived CDR1 and CDR2 are SGHNT and YYREEE (reference sequence). The chain's CDR3 is CASSPSTGRNYEQYF. The CDR3 DNA reads TGTGCCAGCAGCCCTTCGACAGGGAGGAACTACGAGCAGTACTTC.

V usage is TRBV7-9 and J usage is TRBJ1-2; no clear D. Trimming cost V 1 base and J 9 bases, with 9 bases left between them. CDR1 is SEHNR and CDR2 is FQNEAQ in the germline V gene (reference sequence). This CDR3 contains 12 residues. Here the CDR3 reads CASSLGAGSYTF. The CDR3 nucleotides read TGTGCCAGCAGCTTAGGAGCAGGAAGCTACACCTTC.

V usage is TRBV9 and J usage is TRBJ1-4; TRBD1 is a possible D gene (6 bases). V lost 0 bases and J 10 bases, leaving 22 bases between the germline ends. This CDR3 comprises 17 residues. CDR1 and CDR2 from the germline V gene are SGDLS and YYNGEE. The CDR3 region is CASSVDEGGRIYGKLFF. The CDR3 coding sequence is TGTGCCAGCAGCGTAGATGAGGGGGGACGGATCTATGGAAAACTGTTTTTT.

V usage is TRBV7-6 and J usage is TRBJ2-5; the D gene is possibly TRBD2 (6 bases). Germline V CDR1 and CDR2: SGHVS, FNYEAQ. This CDR3 is 14 amino acids long. The V and J ends lost 8 bases and 1 base respectively, with 14 bases between them. The CDR3 sequence: CASGWASAQETQYF. The CDR3 bases are TGTGCCAGCGGGTGGGCTAGCGCCCAAGAGACCCAGTACTTC.

Regarding this clone: Within the sample, other DNA sequences also encode this same CDR3. CDR3: CASSLARMNTEAFF. CDR3 coding DNA: TGCGCCAGCAGCTTGGCCAGAATGAACACTGAAGCTTTCTTT. This sequence joins TRBV5-1 and TRBJ1-1; unclear D gene. Germline V gene sequence: CDR1 SGHRS, CDR2 YFSETQ. The CDR3 runs 14 residues. V was cut by 0 bases and J by 0 bases, with 6 bases left in between.

The chain joins TRBV4-2 to TRBJ2-7; the D gene is possibly TRBD2 (6 bases). With 4 bases removed from V and 3 bases from J, the gap between germline ends came to 10 bases. The CDR3 totals 13 residues. The germline V gene encodes CDR1 LGHNA and CDR2 YNFKEQ. CDR3 DNA sequence: TGTGCCAGCAGCCGCACGGGGGTCTACGAGCAGTACTTC. It translates to CASSRTGVYEQYF.

This clone has a handful of counts. Different DNA sequences within this sample yield the same CDR3. The chain carries TRBV19 and TRBJ1-5; possibly TRBD1 for D (5 bases). Germline-derived CDR1 and CDR2 are LNHDA and SQIVND (reference sequence). Trimming left V 4 bases short and J 2 bases short, with 6 bases between. CDR3 length equals 13 residues. CDR3 in amino acids: CASSRGGNQPQHF. The CDR3 DNA is TGTGCCAGTAGTAGAGGGGGCAATCAGCCCCAGCATTTT.

V gene TRBV5-4 combines with J gene TRBJ2-2; 10 bases agree with TRBD2. V was clipped by 1 base and J by 0 bases; unmatched bases: 3. Germline assignment: CDR1 SGHNT and CDR2 YYREEE (reference sequence). The CDR3 covers 17 residues. The CDR3 DNA reads as TGTGCCAGCAGCTTGAGTCTAGCGGGGGCGAACACCGGGGAGCTGTTTTTT. Its translation is CASSLSLAGANTGELFF.

Turning to this clone: Other DNA sequences in this specimen translate into the identical CDR3. The rearrangement links TRBV5-1 to TRBJ1-1, with a weak D call TRBD1 (6 bases). The CDR3 covers 14 residues. V gave up 2 bases and J gave up 2 bases, with 10 bases separating them. Germline V gives CDR1 SGHRS, CDR2 YFSETQ. The CDR3 region is CASSLDRTNTEAFF. CDR3 nucleotide sequence: TGCGCCAGCAGCTTAGACAGGACCAACACTGAAGCTTTCTTT.

This chain links TRBV5-1 with TRBJ2-5; D call uncertain. V was trimmed by 0 bases and J by 4 bases, leaving 10 bases between them. The germline gives CDR1 SGHRS, CDR2 YFSETQ. This CDR3 is 14 amino acids long. The CDR3 spells CASSLEGMGETQYF. The CDR3 DNA follows: TGCGCCAGCAGCTTGGAAGGGATGGGAGAGACCCAGTACTTC.

The chain employs TRBV18 and TRBJ1-2; tentative D call: TRBD1 (6 bases). The CDR3 has 16 amino acids. V was clipped by 0 bases and J by 3 bases, with 14 bases between them. Germline CDR1 is KGHSH and CDR2 is LQKENI. In DNA form, the CDR3 reads TGTGCCAGCTCACCACCCTCGACAGGTTCGGACTATGGCTACACCTTC. It specifies CASSPPSTGSDYGYTF.

The V gene is TRBV5-4, the J gene TRBJ2-1, with 8 bases lining up with TRBD2. The germline V gene has CDR1 SGHNT and CDR2 YYREEE (reference sequence). The CDR3 extends over 15 amino acids. The V and J ends lost 2 bases and 7 bases, in that order; junction bases with no gene match: 8. This chain's CDR3 is CASSLRGGSRNEQFF. The CDR3 DNA sequence: TGTGCCAGCAGCTTACGCGGGGGGTCTAGGAATGAGCAGTTCTTC.

This chain connects TRBV4-3 to TRBJ1-4; TRBD1 aligns across 9 bases. Trimming at V came to 0 bases and at J to 4 bases, leaving 9 bases not matched to a gene. Per germline, CDR1 LGHNA and CDR2 YSLEER. This CDR3 is built from 18 residues. As DNA, the CDR3 is TGCGCCAGCAGCCAAGATACGGGACAGGGAAAAATTAATGAAAAACTGTTTTTT. Its translation: CASSQDTGQGKINEKLFF.

The chain combines TRBV7-2 with TRBJ2-6; D remains ambiguous. This CDR3 spans 16 amino acids. V was clipped by 5 bases and J by 0 bases, with 11 bases between them. Looked up from germline, CDR1 is SGHTA and CDR2 is FQGNSA. The CDR3 is CASSPTPGSGANVLTF. The CDR3 DNA reads as TGTGCCAGCAGCCCGACCCCCGGCTCTGGGGCCAACGTCCTGACTTTC.

The chain has TRBV27 and TRBJ2-7, with unresolved D. Germline CDR1 and CDR2: MNHEY and SMNVEV (reference sequence). The V and J ends lost 3 bases and 6 bases respectively, with 12 bases between them. The CDR3 spans 13 residues. This CDR3 is CASSFPNSLEQYF. CDR3 bases: TGTGCCAGCAGTTTTCCTAACTCCCTCGAGCAGTACTTC.

The CDR3 bases are TGTGCCAGCAGTCATAGCGGCCAAGAGACCCAGTACTTC. This sequence encodes CASSHSGQETQYF. The V gene is TRBV6-1, the J gene TRBJ2-5; weak D call: TRBD2 (6 bases). V was pared by 5 bases and J by 1 base, with 8 bases between. The CDR3 totals 13 residues. Germline V gives CDR1 MNHNS, CDR2 SASEGT.

The chain carries TRBV6-1 and TRBJ2-1; D is unclear. The CDR3 has 16 amino acids. Germline V gene data show CDR1 as MNHNS and CDR2 as SASEGT. V lost 2 bases to trimming and J lost 8 bases, with 19 bases between them. CDR3 residues: CASSESGPNLGDEQFF. The CDR3 DNA reads as TGTGCCAGCAGTGAATCCGGGCCAAACCTCGGCGATGAGCAGTTCTTC.

V is TRBV7-2 and J is TRBJ1-3; the D is unclear. Germline V gene sequence: CDR1 SGHTA, CDR2 FQGNSA. Trimming took 3 bases from V and 0 from J, leaving 9 bases between them. The CDR3 runs 15 residues. The CDR3 region has the DNA TGTGCCAGCAGCTTGTCACGGGACTCTGGAAACACCATATATTTT. Translated: CASSLSRDSGNTIYF.